This T cell receptor (beta chain) was retrieved from a study of T-cell memory formation after mild COVID-19. Study conclusions and caveats: Balance between CD4 and CD8 was seen in clones contracting day 15 to 85, and a CD4+ lean was seen in later expanders.

TCRdb re-analysed the 5' RACE reads in MiXCR, keeping a single row per CDR3 protein. The table shows about 470,000 distinct CDR3 sequences, with 15% to 20% occurring only once. Note on this clonotype: Its antigen is unknown.

CDR1 is MGHRA, CDR2 YSYEKL, per germline. The CDR3 sequence is 15 residues long. V was pared by 4 bases and J by 2 bases, with 5 bases of the junction left unmatched. Sequencing was done on a sample of PBMCs or a T cell subset sorted from them (not recorded which). The sequence was obtained from an adult woman who had mild COVID-19 (a few samples of this study predate the infection). Cell type and time point are not known. The chain uses TRBV4-1 and TRBJ2-3; the match to TRBD2 covers 8 bases. CDR3: CASSRSGAPTDTQYF. The CDR3 nucleotides are TGCGCCAGCAGCCGTAGCGGGGCCCCCACAGATACGCAGTATTTT.